Sequencing of this T cell receptor beta chain was carried out in a study of molecular identifiers for immune sequencing clone quantification. MiXCR was run by TCRdb on the PCR reads, yielding one entry per CDR3 protein. The sample consists of approximately 670,000 distinct CDR3 sequences, roughly 21% of them appearing once. CDR3 length equals 18 residues. Germline CDR1 is LGHNA and CDR2 is YSLEER. This clonotype came up a few times. Sequence at one end of the junction differs from germline and may be a read error. The chain is built from TRBV4-3 and TRBJ2-7, with TRBD2 identical over 12 bases. The sample consisted of naive CD8+ T cells from blood, with Jurkat cell RNA spiked in. Subset in this sample: FACS-sorted CD8+CD4-CCR7+CD45RA+ naive T cells. This sequence was found in a human donor in good health. Some libraries in this study had Jurkat cell RNA spiked in. CDR3 region: CAGSQDSSGRARWYEQYF. The CDR3 DNA reads as TGCGCCGGCAGCCAAGATTCTAGCGGGAGGGCCCGCTGGTACGAGCAGTACTTC.